Presented here are 18 T cell receptor beta chains from one specimen sequenced in a study of response to subunit inactivated influenza vaccine. TCRdb fed the RT-PCR reads into MiXCR, producing one record per CDR3 protein. In the table there are around 480,000 distinct CDR3 sequences, over 9.5% of which are singletons. The specimen comprised PBMCs from blood, sampled roughly 6 weeks after vaccination. Source of these receptors: a man over 45 who received an inactivated influenza vaccine.

This clonotype was detected a few times. The chain combines TRBV9 with TRBJ2-5, with D maybe TRBD1 (5 bases). V gave up 0 bases and J gave up 4 bases, with 22 bases separating them. This CDR3 comprises 18 residues. Germline CDR1 SGDLS, CDR2 YYNGEE. This CDR3 is CASSVGKGALDGIETQYF. CDR3 coding DNA: TGTGCCAGCAGCGTAGGCAAAGGGGCCCTAGATGGGATAGAGACCCAGTACTTC.

This clonotype appeared a few times. The chain carries TRBV18 and TRBJ1-6, with unresolved D. Germline V gives CDR1 KGHSH, CDR2 LQKENI. The V and J ends lost 1 base and 6 bases respectively, with 13 bases between them. The CDR3 runs 16 residues. CDR3 in amino acids: CASSPRPVEVNSPLHF. CDR3 nucleotide sequence: TGTGCCAGCTCACCACGCCCGGTAGAAGTTAATTCACCCCTCCACTTT.

V gene TRBV5-1 combines with J gene TRBJ1-1; D might be TRBD1 (5 bases). Trimming took off 3 bases at V and 1 base at J, with 13 bases between the two ends. The CDR3 length is 15 residues. Germline-derived CDR1 and CDR2 are SGHRS and YFSETQ. CDR3 region: CASSYDGTWNTEAFF. The CDR3 DNA follows: TGCGCCAGCAGCTACGACGGGACGTGGAACACTGAAGCTTTCTTT.

This clonotype was counted between two and nine times. The chain links TRBV5-1 to TRBJ2-7; D possibly matches TRBD1 or TRBD2 (5 bases each). The length of the CDR3 is 15 residues. V shed 4 bases and J shed 0 bases, with 14 bases lying between them. Germline V gene data show CDR1 as SGHRS and CDR2 as YFSETQ. The CDR3 sequence is CASSGAAGTSYEQYF. In DNA form, the CDR3 reads TGCGCCAGCAGCGGCGCCGCCGGGACCTCCTACGAGCAGTACTTC.

The sample holds a few counts of this clonotype. V usage is TRBV6-2 or TRBV6-3 and J usage is TRBJ2-5, with a weak D call TRBD1 (6 bases). The V end was cut by 2 bases, the J end by 5 bases, with 15 bases between. CDR3 size: 15 residues. Per the germline V gene, CDR1 is MNHEY and CDR2 is SVGEGT. The CDR3 sequence: CASSYLVGGRETQYF. CDR3 DNA sequence: TGTGCCAGCAGTTACCTCGTTGGGGGCCGGGAGACCCAGTACTTC.

This clonotype was picked up many times. The chain carries TRBV10-3 and TRBJ2-5, with a possible D match to TRBD2 (6 bases). V dropped 2 bases and J dropped 7 bases, with 14 bases sitting between them. This CDR3 has 14 amino acids. Germline CDR1 reads ENHRY; CDR2 reads SYGVKD. The CDR3 loop is CAISEVEGFPTQYF. CDR3 sequence (DNA): TGTGCCATCAGTGAGGTGGAGGGGTTCCCGACCCAGTACTTC.

This clonotype was counted only a few times. The chain joins TRBV2 to TRBJ1-5; D remains ambiguous. Germline-derived CDR1 and CDR2 are SNHLY and FYNNEI. Deletions cut 7 bases from V and 2 bases from J, with 9 bases between. The CDR3 runs 13 residues. In DNA, the CDR3 is TGTGCCAGCATGGTCCAGGGCAATCAGCCCCAGCATTTT. It encodes CASMVQGNQPQHF.

This sequence joins TRBV11-2 and TRBJ2-2; 10 nucleotides align to TRBD2. Germline lookup yields CDR1 SGHAT and CDR2 FQNNGV. Trimming took 1 base from V and 0 from J; bases not matched to a gene: 5. This CDR3 is built from 18 residues. The CDR3 coding sequence is TGTGCCAGCAGCTTAGGCCCTAGCGGGAGAGCGAACACCGGGGAGCTGTTTTTT. Its protein product is CASSLGPSGRANTGELFF.

This clonotype was detected a few times. This chain links TRBV3-1 with TRBJ1-2, with 10 nucleotides matching TRBD1. The CDR3 is made up of 15 amino acids. CDR1 and CDR2 (germline): LGHDT, YNNKEL (reference sequence). Trimming at V came to 1 base and at J to 4 bases, leaving 3 bases not matched to a gene. Here the CDR3 reads CASSQGDRGFYGYTF. CDR3 coding DNA: TGTGCCAGCAGCCAAGGGGACAGGGGATTCTATGGCTACACCTTC.

This clonotype was seen repeatedly, ten times or more. The rearrangement uses TRBV12-3 or TRBV12-4 and TRBJ1-1, with unresolved D. V lost 5 bases and J 11 bases, leaving 21 bases between the germline ends. The CDR3 loop spans 14 amino acids. The chain's CDR3 is CASSRGIVGTLAFF. The CDR3 bases are TGTGCCAGCAGTCGAGGGATTGTAGGCACCTTGGCTTTCTTT.

This clonotype was seen a few times. This chain uses TRBV6-2 or TRBV6-3 with TRBJ2-7, with a possible D match to TRBD2 (5 bases). V was cut by 0 bases and J by 1 base, with 13 bases left in between. Germline CDR1 is MNHEY and CDR2 is SVGEGT. The CDR3 contains 16 residues. CDR3 in DNA: TGTGCCAGCAGTTACTCAAGGAGGCAGGAGTCCTACGAGCAGTACTTC. This codes for CASSYSRRQESYEQYF.

The chain combines TRBV10-2 with TRBJ2-7, with a tentative D call TRBD2 (6 bases). Germline V gene data show CDR1 as WSHSY and CDR2 as SAAADI. The V gene lost 2 bases and the J gene lost 2 bases, with 13 bases spanning the gap. This CDR3 spans 15 amino acids. This CDR3 reads CASSEGGVLPYEQYF. The CDR3 nucleotides are TGCGCCAGCAGTGAGGGAGGGGTCCTACCCTACGAGCAGTACTTC.

This clonotype was picked up a small number of times. The rearrangement uses TRBV7-9 and TRBJ2-2; tentatively, D is TRBD2 (6 bases). The CDR3 is made up of 16 amino acids. Germline CDR1 reads SEHNR; CDR2 reads FQNEAQ (reference sequence). Trimming left V 0 bases short and J 5 bases short, with 13 bases between. CDR3 region: CASSLAAGRETGELFF. DNA of the CDR3: TGTGCCAGCAGCTTAGCGGCCGGGAGAGAAACCGGGGAGCTGTTTTTT.

This clonotype was recorded at least ten times. The J gene is TRBJ2-7, the V gene TRBV12-3 or TRBV12-4; D remains ambiguous. V dropped 3 bases and J dropped 2 bases, with 8 bases sitting between them. The CDR3 extends over 13 amino acids. The CDR3 DNA follows: TGTGCCAGCAGTTTCTCACAGACCTACGAGCAGTACTTC. Translation gives CASSFSQTYEQYF.

This clonotype was seen at least ten times. The chain combines TRBV6-5 with TRBJ2-4; perhaps TRBD2 as D (5 bases). Trimming shortened V by 2 bases and J by 5 bases, and 10 bases separated the two germline ends. CDR1 is MNHEY and CDR2 is SVGAGI in the germline V gene. This CDR3 region has 14 residues. The CDR3 DNA follows: TGTGCCAGCAGTTACACCCGGGGTGAAAACATTCAGTACTTC. Its translation is CASSYTRGENIQYF.

This clonotype has only a few counts. CDR3 loop: CASSSNSNLGYEQYF. The CDR3 DNA sequence: TGTGCCAGCAGTTCGAATTCTAATCTAGGGTACGAGCAGTACTTC. The V gene is TRBV5-5, the J gene TRBJ2-7; D ambiguous. This CDR3 is built from 15 residues. Looked up from germline, CDR1 is SGHKS and CDR2 is YYEKEE (reference sequence). Deletions cut 5 bases from V and 4 bases from J, with 19 bases between.

This clonotype appeared many times. The rearrangement links TRBV20-1 to TRBJ2-1, with a tentative D call TRBD2 (6 bases). Germline CDR1 and CDR2: DFQATT and SNEGSKA (reference sequence). V lost 6 bases and J 3 bases, leaving 15 bases between the germline ends. The CDR3 consists of 14 residues. CDR3 nucleotides: TGCAGTGCCACCGGTACTAGCTACTACAATGAGCAGTTCTTC. It is translated as CSATGTSYYNEQFF.

The sample holds a few counts of this clonotype. The chain couples TRBV18 to TRBJ1-5; no reliable D call. CDR1 and CDR2 from the germline V gene are KGHSH and LQKENI. The CDR3 sequence is 15 residues long. Trimming removed 6 bases at V and 2 bases at J, with 14 bases between. This CDR3 reads CASSTIGSRNQPQHF. Here the CDR3 DNA reads TGTGCCAGCTCCACCATCGGTTCTCGCAATCAGCCCCAGCATTTT.